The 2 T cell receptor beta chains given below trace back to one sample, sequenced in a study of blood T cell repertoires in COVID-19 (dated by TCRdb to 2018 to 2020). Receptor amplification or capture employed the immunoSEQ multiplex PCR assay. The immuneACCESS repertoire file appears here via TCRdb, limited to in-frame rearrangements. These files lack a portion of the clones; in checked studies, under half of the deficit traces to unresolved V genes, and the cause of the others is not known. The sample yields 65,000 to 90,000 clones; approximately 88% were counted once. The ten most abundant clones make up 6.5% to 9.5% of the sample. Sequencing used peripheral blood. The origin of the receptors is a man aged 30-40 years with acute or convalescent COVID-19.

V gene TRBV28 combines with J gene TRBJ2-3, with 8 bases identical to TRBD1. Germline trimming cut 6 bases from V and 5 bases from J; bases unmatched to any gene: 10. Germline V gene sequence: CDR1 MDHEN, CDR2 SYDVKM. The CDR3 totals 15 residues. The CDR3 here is CASRLLGQVKDTQYF. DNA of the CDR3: TGTGCCAGCAGACTACTGGGACAGGTTAAAGATACGCAGTATTTT.

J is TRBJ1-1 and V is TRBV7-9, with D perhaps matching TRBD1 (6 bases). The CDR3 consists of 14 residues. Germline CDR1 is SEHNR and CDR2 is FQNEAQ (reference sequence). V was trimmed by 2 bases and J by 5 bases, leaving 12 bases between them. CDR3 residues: CASSLQGIGTEAFF. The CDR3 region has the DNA TGTGCCAGCAGCTTACAGGGGATTGGGACTGAAGCTTTCTTT.